This T cell receptor (beta chain) came from a study of beta chain features in type 1 diabetes (dated by TCRdb to the late 2010s). Background on the whole study: No differences in mean age, gender distribution, total cell number or subset yield were found between patients and healthy donors. In the study, recently diagnosed type 1 diabetes patients and matched healthy donors were compared on the TCRB repertoires of their sorted circulating CD4+ T cell subsets. A total of around 100 million sorted cells were examined across all samples, and RNA yield correlated strongly with the number of cells per subset. Whereas all 28 donors provided naive and central memory subsets, regulatory and stem cell-like memory subsets were isolated from just 8 patients and roughly eight healthy donors.

Points the paper makes about the study in general: Naive, central memory and regulatory TCRB repertoires appeared to be more alike among patients than among healthy donors. Because cDNA rather than genomic DNA was sequenced, highly expressing activated cells could have been over-represented, although no difference in activation and CD3 levels was found between groups. HLA sub-analyses involved small numbers of individuals, so any influence of HLA type on TCRB rearrangement remained unresolved. A moderate but significant shortening of TCRB CDR3 length was observed in type 1 diabetes patients in all four CD4+ subsets. PCR might favor shorter templates, but patient and control samples were amplified and corrected together, so any skew would affect both groups equally. Fewer insertions and more nucleotide deletions at VDJ recombination sites were observed in patients with type 1 diabetes, implying thymic rearrangement abnormalities.

The entire amount of isolated RNA was reverse transcribed using the High Capacity cDNA Reverse Transcription Kit, so the sequenced TCRB transcripts were expressed ones. Naive, central memory and regulatory T cell samples underwent deep immunoSEQ sequencing, averaging approximately 3.5 million total reads per sample. Sorted cells were lysed in RLT buffer and RNA was extracted with DNase-treated RNeasy Micro or Mini kits, depending on cell number. Each cell subset was processed on its own to prevent cross-contamination, while patient and healthy donor samples were processed together. The immunoSEQ multiplex PCR was used to amplify TCRB sequences from cDNA, yielding 87-bp fragments that span the CDR3 region. The amplicons were sequenced using the Illumina HiSeq platform. The original methods were these. Synthetic template baselines were used to correct PCR bias computationally, reads within Hamming distance 2 were collapsed, and singletons that could not be merged were discarded. Reads were aligned to IMGT to assign V, D and J genes, CDR3 length, and insertions or deletions at six rearrangement sites. Within each subset, clonotype counts were normalized to the number of sorted cells before true diversity and Gini coefficients were calculated with the tcR R package. Repertoire sharing was quantified using the overlap coefficient calculated on TCRB nucleotide sequences. Out-of-frame TCRB sequences from naive cells were analyzed to stand in for the pre-selection repertoire. The table comes from immuneACCESS by way of TCRdb, which keeps in-frame sequences with V and J called. Part of the clones is missing from these tables; in studies checked, under half for an unresolved V gene and the rest for unknown reasons. From that table come the V and J calls and clone size; the DNA was used to work out D and trimming. The sample data list 600,000 to 700,000 clones, and over 10% of these were observed just once. Less than 0.025% of the sample is in the top ten clones.

A single peripheral blood draw of roughly 0.11 L on average was collected from each donor into heparinised tubes. Naive, central memory, regulatory and stem cell-like memory CD4+ T cells were sorted on a BD FACSAria II using a panel including CD45RO, CCR7, CD25, CD127, CD95 and CD27. Every sorted population had a purity above 95%. PBMCs were isolated immediately by Lymphoprep density gradient centrifugation and stained directly without culture. So that batch effects would be minimized, each experiment stained and sorted samples in pairs, pairing one healthy donor with one patient. This clone is a singleton in its sample. Its antigen is not yet known. Base qualities are not provided; no much larger clone lies one nucleotide away. CDR1 and CDR2 are read off the germline V gene as MNHEY and SVGAGI. V and J lose 6 bases and 4 bases, and a span of 17 bases separates them. The CDR3 spans 15 residues, from the cysteine through the phenylalanine. Solely the CDR3 DNA is kept, with 45 bases framed from the first base.

Input material: naive CD4+ T cells from blood. Read against the paper, the sample's cell subset or site label means: true naive CD4+ T cells. The TCR was taken from a man aged 18 to 29 with type 1 diabetes. The rearrangement joined TRBV6-5 to TRBJ2-3, with no confident D gene call. The CDR3 here reads CASSYRSGPPDTQYF. In nucleotide form, the sequence is TGTGCCAGCAGCTACAGATCCGGACCCCCAGATACGCAGTATTTT.